Following are 22 T cell receptor beta chains from one sample sequenced in a study of T-cell memory formation after mild COVID-19 listed by TCRdb under 2021. The library was obtained by 5' RACE. Reads for this sample came from an Illumina NovaSeq 6000. TCRdb reran the public reads through fastp at Q25 and MiXCR, keeping productive beta chains. One record per CDR3 amino acid sequence lists the most common genes and DNA. Within this sample are over 350,000 distinct CDR3 sequences, with about 17% of them counted one time only. Together, the top ten hold 20% to 25% of the sample. The specimen sequenced was PBMCs or a T cell subset sorted from them (not recorded which). Receptor source: a man aged 18 to 29 who had mild COVID-19 (a few samples of this study predate the infection). The sample titles of this study are shuffled in the database, so cell type and time point are left out; the donor was told from shared clones.

This clonotype appeared a single time. The gene calls are TRBV24-1 and TRBJ2-3; D gene uncertain. Germline V gene sequence: CDR1 KGHDR, CDR2 SFDVKD. This CDR3 contains 13 residues. Trimming shortened V by 10 bases and J by 1 base, and 11 bases separated the two germline ends. The CDR3 is CATADEGTDTQYF. CDR3 in DNA: TGTGCCACGGCCGATGAAGGCACAGATACGCAGTATTTT.

This chain connects TRBV12-3 or TRBV12-4 to TRBJ1-1; TRBD1 aligns across 8 bases. CDR3 size: 14 residues. Trimming at V came to 6 bases and at J to 4 bases, leaving 7 bases not matched to a gene. For the CDR3, the DNA is TGTGCCAGCAGACCACAGGGGGTCCCCACTGAAGCTTTCTTT. It translates to CASRPQGVPTEAFF.

V gene TRBV7-3 combines with J gene TRBJ2-2, with 7 nucleotides matching TRBD2. The CDR3 is 16 residues long. CDR1 and CDR2 from the germline V gene are SGHTA and FQGTGA. V shed 5 bases and J 2 bases; nucleotides not matched to a gene: 8. Written as DNA, the CDR3 is TGTGCCAGCAGCCCCCACGGGGGGATTAACACCGGGGAGCTGTTTTTT. It encodes CASSPHGGINTGELFF.

This chain uses TRBV4-3 with TRBJ2-2; 8 bases line up with TRBD2. Germline CDR1 is LGHNA and CDR2 is YSLEER. V dropped 6 bases and J dropped 0; count of bases not matched to a gene: 15. The CDR3 is 19 amino acids. This CDR3 reads CASRPAPSSGGPNTGELFF. The CDR3, as DNA: TGCGCCAGCAGACCAGCTCCATCCAGCGGGGGCCCGAACACCGGGGAGCTGTTTTTT.

J is TRBJ2-2 and V is TRBV27; D is unclear. Trimming took off 6 bases at V and 6 bases at J, with 8 bases between the two ends. CDR1 and CDR2 (germline): MNHEY, SMNVEV (reference sequence). This CDR3 is 12 amino acids long. The CDR3 sequence is CASSFPAGELFF. The DNA for the CDR3 is TGTGCCAGCAGCTTTCCGGCCGGGGAGCTGTTTTTT.

This chain uses TRBV27 with TRBJ1-1; D possibly corresponds to TRBD1 (6 bases). Between the trimmed V and J ends, which lost 8 bases and 4 bases, there was a span of 11 bases. This CDR3 has 12 amino acids. The V gene's germline CDR1 is MNHEY and CDR2 SMNVEV (reference sequence). The CDR3 protein is CASGRQVTEAFF. CDR3 DNA: TGTGCCAGCGGACGACAGGTCACTGAAGCTTTCTTT.

The chain combines TRBV5-1 with TRBJ2-2; D is unresolved. Germline V lookup: CDR1 SGHRS, CDR2 YFSETQ. CDR3 length: 14 residues. V was shortened by 0 bases and J by 8 bases, with 11 bases between the two germline ends. CDR3 DNA sequence: TGCGCCAGCAGCTTGGATACGGCGGAAGGGGAGCTGTTTTTT. Encoded protein: CASSLDTAEGELFF.

The chain uses TRBV20-1 and TRBJ2-1, with 9 bases aligning to TRBD2. The V segment lost 5 bases and the J segment 10 bases; nucleotides outside the gene matches: 12. Germline V lookup: CDR1 DFQATT, CDR2 SNEGSKA (reference sequence). CDR3 length: 14 residues. The CDR3 region is CSAPSGGISAEQFF. In DNA, the CDR3 is TGCAGTGCTCCGAGCGGGGGGATCTCAGCCGAGCAGTTCTTC.

The rearrangement uses TRBV11-1 and TRBJ1-6; a weak D match, TRBD1 (6 bases). CDR1 is SGHAT, CDR2 FQDESV, per germline (reference sequence). Trimming stripped 5 bases from V and 7 bases from J, with 15 bases between. The CDR3 is 15 residues long. The CDR3 nucleotides read TGTGCCAGCAGCCTGAGGGGGGCCAACAATTCACCCCTCCACTTT. This encodes CASSLRGANNSPLHF.

V is TRBV10-3 and J is TRBJ1-1; TRBD1 matches 9 bases. V lost 3 bases and J lost 1; bases outside the gene matches: 9. The germline V gene encodes CDR1 ENHRY and CDR2 SYGVKD. The CDR3 runs to 17 residues. CDR3 sequence: CAISDSNRGPWNTEAFF. CDR3 nucleotides: TGTGCCATCAGTGACTCTAACAGGGGGCCGTGGAACACTGAAGCTTTCTTT.

CDR3 coding DNA: TGCAGCGTTGAAGATCGCTACAATGAGCAGTTCTTC. This sequence encodes CSVEDRYNEQFF. The chain uses TRBV29-1 and TRBJ2-1; D remains ambiguous. Germline V gene lookup returns CDR1 SQVTM and CDR2 ANQGSEA. This CDR3 comprises 12 residues. The V end was cut by 0 bases, the J end by 3 bases, with 3 bases between.

This chain joins TRBV6-2 or TRBV6-3 and TRBJ1-2; possibly TRBD1 for D (6 bases). V lost 6 bases and J lost 8, with 10 bases in between. This CDR3 spans 11 amino acids. Germline V gene data show CDR1 as MNHEY and CDR2 as SVGEGT. DNA of the CDR3: TGTGCCAGCAGGTCAACAGGGGGCTACACCTTC. Its protein product is CASRSTGGYTF.

A few counts support this clonotype. J is TRBJ2-1 and V is TRBV7-3; D is perhaps TRBD1 or TRBD2 (5 bases each). The CDR3 extends over 14 amino acids. Between the trimmed V and J ends, which lost 9 bases and 4 bases, there was a span of 16 bases. Germline CDR1 reads SGHTA; CDR2 reads FQGTGA. Written as DNA, the CDR3 is TGTGCCAGAAGCCAAGGGACCTCATACAATGAGCAGTTCTTC. This translates into CARSQGTSYNEQFF.

There are a few counts of this clonotype. The rearrangement joins TRBV6-5 to TRBJ2-2; the match to TRBD1 covers 7 bases. Germline V gene sequence: CDR1 MNHEY, CDR2 SVGAGI. This CDR3 has 15 residues. V lost 6 bases and J lost 0; bases outside the gene matches: 4. CDR3 DNA: TGTGCCAGCAGCGGACAGGCAACGAACACCGGGGAGCTGTTTTTT. Protein: CASSGQATNTGELFF.

The chain uses TRBV11-3 and TRBJ2-2, with 8 bases matching TRBD2. The germline gives CDR1 SGHNT, CDR2 YENEEA. V lost 5 bases and J lost 0; bases outside the gene matches: 8. The CDR3 covers 17 residues. CDR3 DNA: TGTGCCAGCAGCGGGGCGGGGGGCTCGACGAACACCGGGGAGCTGTTTTTT. Residues: CASSGAGGSTNTGELFF.

This sequence joins TRBV7-9 and TRBJ2-2; no definite D call. The CDR3 totals 15 residues. The V gene's germline CDR1 is SEHNR and CDR2 FQNEAQ (reference sequence). Deletions cut 6 bases from V and 1 base from J, with 12 bases between. Written as DNA, the CDR3 is TGTGCCAGCAGTTTGTCGGCAGAGAACACCGGGGAGCTGTTTTTT. Translated, it gives CASSLSAENTGELFF.

This clonotype has only a few counts. The chain combines TRBV20-1 with TRBJ1-3; the D is unclear. Germline CDR1 and CDR2: DFQATT and SNEGSKA (reference sequence). Deletions cut 3 bases from V and 0 bases from J, with 9 bases between. CDR3 length: 14 residues. The CDR3 protein is CSARVGSSGNTIYF. The CDR3 DNA reads TGCAGTGCTAGGGTTGGGTCCTCTGGAAACACCATATATTTT.

The J gene is TRBJ2-7, the V gene TRBV12-3 or TRBV12-4; the D is unclear. The germline V and J ends were trimmed by 6 bases and 2 bases, with 14 bases remaining between them. The CDR3 is made up of 14 amino acids. For the CDR3, the DNA is TGTGCCAGCAGAAGAGACGGCGGCCCCTACGAGCAGTACTTC. Translating gives CASRRDGGPYEQYF.

The chain links TRBV6-1 to TRBJ2-1; TRBD1 is a possible D gene (6 bases). Between the trimmed V and J ends, which lost 4 bases and 3 bases, there was a span of 16 bases. Germline CDR1 is MNHNS and CDR2 is SASEGT. The CDR3 extends over 16 amino acids. The CDR3 loop is CASSGDTSFYYNEQFF. CDR3 nucleotides: TGTGCCAGCAGTGGGGACACGAGTTTCTACTACAATGAGCAGTTCTTC.

This clonotype was counted between two and nine times. The rearrangement uses TRBV7-2 and TRBJ1-2; D remains unclear. This CDR3 region has 16 residues. V was trimmed by 3 bases and J by 4 bases, leaving 18 bases between them. Germline-derived CDR1 and CDR2 are SGHTA and FQGNSA. The CDR3 sequence: CASSFLGSWGSYGYTF. DNA of the CDR3: TGTGCCAGCAGCTTCCTCGGTAGTTGGGGTAGCTATGGCTACACCTTC.

This clonotype was seen only a few times. The chain is built from TRBV6-4 and TRBJ2-2; 8 nucleotides match TRBD1. CDR3 size: 14 residues. Germline CDR1 is MRHNA and CDR2 is SNTAGT. V shed 3 bases and J 5 bases; nucleotides not matched to a gene: 2. In DNA, the CDR3 is TGTGCCAGCAGTGAGACAGGGGAGACCGGGGAGCTGTTTTTT. Protein sequence: CASSETGETGELFF.

This clonotype was picked up a small number of times. This chain connects TRBV7-2 to TRBJ2-7; either TRBD1 or TRBD2 may fit D (5 bases each). The V and J ends lost 5 bases and 5 bases respectively, with 13 bases between them. CDR1 and CDR2 from the germline V gene are SGHTA and FQGNSA. The CDR3 runs to 13 residues. CDR3 region: CASSVRRGHEQYF. CDR3 in DNA: TGTGCCAGCAGCGTCCGTCGGGGCCACGAGCAGTACTTC.